This T cell receptor beta chain was sequenced during a study of regulatory T cells in long-lasting Graves disease. V shed 5 bases, J shed 2 bases, and the junction held 5 bases outside the gene matches. CDR3 size: 15 residues. Germline CDR1 SGHAT, CDR2 FQDESV (reference sequence). Overall study findings and caveats: Repertoires from persistent disease leaned toward TRBV28, TRBJ1-2 and TRBJ2-5.

Time point reported: newly diagnosed GD, antithyroid drugs for less than 3 months. PBMCs provided the RNA from which the TCR library was made. This clonotype appeared once. Its target is unknown. The TCR beta library used iRepertoire HTBI primers with Arm-PCR amplification of CDR3. MiXCR, run by TCRdb on the multiplex PCR reads, gives a single entry per CDR3 protein. The sample yields around 250,000 distinct CDR3 sequences, approximately 20% seen once. The chain couples TRBV11-1 to TRBJ2-7, with TRBD2 matching over 11 bases. Sequencing was performed on peripheral blood mononuclear cells (PBMCs), taken at new diagnosis, from a patient treated with antithyroid drugs. The sequence was collected from a female donor with Graves disease. CDR3 DNA sequence: TGTGCCAGCAGCACCGGGGGACTAGCGGCCTACGAGCAGTACTTC. It is translated as CASSTGGLAAYEQYF.